One and the same sample provided the 14 T cell receptor beta chains below, sequenced in a study of shared clonotypes between healthy human individuals. Only in-frame clones appear in the TCRdb table, and some are missing; sequencing was by immunoSEQ multiplex PCR. The table records roughly 1,000,000 clones, 70% to 80% of them present only once. Sequencing used memory CD4+ T cells from PBMCs. Subset denoted: CD45RA-negative fraction. All receptors come from a man younger than 35 in good health. Some clones in this sample may be carry-over from other donors' samples.

The chain links TRBV7-7 to TRBJ2-1, with 14 bases lining up with TRBD2. V gave up 5 bases and J gave up 9 bases; unmatched junction bases: 9. Germline CDR1 reads SSHAT; CDR2 reads FNYEAQ (reference sequence). The CDR3 contains 16 residues. The chain's CDR3 is CASSRTGLAGDGEQFF. The CDR3 DNA reads TGTGCCAGCAGCCGAACGGGACTAGCGGGAGACGGTGAGCAGTTCTTC. The full variable domain, with the rest looked up from reference TRBV7-7 and TRBJ2-1, is GAGVSQSPRYKVTKRGQDVTLRCDPISSHATLYWYQQALGQGPEFLTYFNYEAQPDKSGLPSDRFSAERPEGSISTLTIQRTEQRDSAMYRCASSRTGLAGDGEQFFGPGTRLTVL.

The rearrangement links TRBV2 to TRBJ2-7, with D unresolved. CDR3 size: 13 residues. Trimming pared 11 bases from V and 1 base from J, leaving 15 bases between. From germline, CDR1 is SNHLY and CDR2 FYNNEI. CDR3 DNA sequence: TGTGCCGGTGGGTCGGACCTATCCTACGAGCAGTACTTC. Translating it yields CAGGSDLSYEQYF. The variable domain in full, completed from reference TRBV2 and TRBJ2-7, reads EPEVTQTPSHQVTQMGQEVILRCVPISNHLYFYWYRQILGQKVEFLVSFYNNEISEKSEIFDDQFSVERPDGSNFTLKIRSTKLEDSAMYFCAGGSDLSYEQYFGPGTRLTVT.

The CDR3 DNA sequence: TGCGCCAGCAGCCAAGACCCCGGACGGATCTACTATGGCTACACCTTC. Translated, it gives CASSQDPGRIYYGYTF. The chain combines TRBV4-3 with TRBJ1-2; D uncertain. V was shortened by 0 bases and J by 3 bases, with 14 bases between the two germline ends. The CDR3 totals 16 residues. Per germline, CDR1 LGHNA and CDR2 YSLEER.

The chain carries TRBV19 and TRBJ1-5; a weak D match, TRBD1 (6 bases). Trimming shortened V by 2 bases and J by 2 bases, and 13 bases separated the two germline ends. The CDR3 spans 16 residues. The germline V gene has CDR1 LNHDA and CDR2 SQIVND (reference sequence). CDR3 region: CASSIRRGEGNQPQHF. DNA of the CDR3: TGTGCCAGTAGTATACGCAGGGGAGAAGGCAATCAGCCCCAGCATTTT.

The J gene is TRBJ2-1, the V gene TRBV27; tentative D call: TRBD2 (6 bases). V gave up 11 bases and J gave up 6 bases, with 17 bases separating them. The CDR3 consists of 13 residues. The germline CDR1 and CDR2 sequences are MNHEY and SMNVEV (reference sequence). The CDR3 bases are TGTGCCCCACTCGAGCGGGCCACCAATGAGCAGTTCTTC. This codes for CAPLERATNEQFF.

The chain couples TRBV21-1 to TRBJ2-5. TRBV21-1 is labeled a pseudogene. The CDR3 totals 14 residues. The CDR3, as DNA: TGTGCCAGCAGCAAAGCCGGCAGCCAAGAGACCCAGTACTTC. It encodes CASSKAGSQETQYF.

V usage is TRBV2 and J usage is TRBJ1-5; 7 bases line up with TRBD1. From germline, CDR1 is SNHLY and CDR2 FYNNEI. CDR3 size: 16 residues. V was clipped by 6 bases and J by 0 bases; unmatched bases: 8. The CDR3 DNA is TGTGCCAGCAGGTTCCGACAGGGACTTAGCAATCAGCCCCAGCATTTT. Amino acid sequence: CASRFRQGLSNQPQHF.

The chain carries TRBV28 and TRBJ1-3; maybe TRBD1 (5 bases). V was pared by 5 bases and J by 4 bases, with 15 bases between. The CDR3 has 15 residues. The germline CDR1 and CDR2 sequences are MDHEN and SYDVKM. CDR3 DNA sequence: TGTGCCAGCAGTCCCCGGGGGATTGCCGGAAACACCATATATTTT. Protein: CASSPRGIAGNTIYF.

A few counts support this clone. The V gene is TRBV28, the J gene TRBJ1-1; D is ambiguous. This CDR3 has 13 residues. CDR1 and CDR2 (germline): MDHEN, SYDVKM. The V end lost 7 bases, the J end lost 0 bases, and 9 bases lay between the germline ends. The CDR3 loop is CASKTGMNTEAFF. Written as DNA, the CDR3 is TGTGCCAGCAAGACGGGGATGAACACTGAAGCTTTCTTT.

A word on this clone: In the same sample, other DNA sequences code for this CDR3. The genes are TRBV15 and TRBJ2-3; D unclear. The germline CDR1 and CDR2 sequences are LNHNV and YYDKDF (reference sequence). The V gene lost 5 bases and the J gene lost 1 base, with 4 bases spanning the gap. The CDR3 covers 12 residues. The CDR3 coding sequence is TGTGCCACCAGCCCTGGCACAGATACGCAGTATTTT. This translates into CATSPGTDTQYF.

This chain links TRBV6-4 with TRBJ2-1; 13 bases align to TRBD2. The germline V gene has CDR1 MRHNA and CDR2 SNTAGT. The CDR3 is made up of 14 amino acids. With 4 bases clipped from V and 6 bases from J, the junction kept 0 bases outside the gene matches. CDR3 DNA sequence: TGTGCCAGCAGTGGGACTAGCGGGAGCAATGAGCAGTTCTTC. This translates into CASSGTSGSNEQFF.

The J gene is TRBJ2-1, the V gene TRBV18, with TRBD2 identical over 10 bases. With 2 bases clipped from V and 7 bases from J, the junction kept 11 bases outside the gene matches. Germline assignment: CDR1 KGHSH and CDR2 LQKENI. The CDR3 contains 17 residues. CDR3 amino acids: CASSPEFLAGVGNEQFF. The DNA for the CDR3 is TGTGCCAGCTCACCAGAGTTCCTAGCGGGAGTAGGTAATGAGCAGTTCTTC.

This clone has a single count. This chain links TRBV10-1 with TRBJ2-1; D is undetermined. In germline, CDR1 is WNHNN, CDR2 SYGVQD (reference sequence). CDR3 length: 14 amino acids. Trimming cost V 0 bases and J 5 bases, with 8 bases left between them. Here the CDR3 reads CASSESVQHNEQFF. The CDR3 DNA sequence: TGCGCCAGCAGTGAGTCGGTACAGCACAATGAGCAGTTCTTC.

This clone is a singleton in its sample. CDR3 in DNA: TGTGCCAGCAGCTCCGGGACTAGTGTAGATACGCAGTATTTT. Residues: CASSSGTSVDTQYF. The rearrangement joins TRBV7-8 to TRBJ2-3; 8 nucleotides line up with TRBD2. J gave up 5 bases and V 4 bases, and 5 bases lay outside the gene matches. The germline gives CDR1 SGHVS, CDR2 FQNEAQ. The CDR3 is 14 residues long.